The clone carrying this T cell receptor (beta chain) turned up a few times. The antigen remains undetermined. 5'RACE with constant-segment primers built TCRalpha and TCRbeta cDNA libraries with UMIs. TCRdb independently ran MiXCR on the 5' RACE reads; one entry per CDR3 protein. The sample holds under 300,000 distinct CDR3 sequences; roughly 18% are singletons and the top ten take more than 20%. This record comes from a study of T-cell memory formation after mild COVID-19. Findings of the study overall: Clones contracting over day 15 to 85 were CD4/CD8 balanced, with later expanders leaning CD4+. Second-wave clones that peaked on day 37 lacked confirmed SARS-CoV-2 specificity.

The source material was PBMCs or a T cell subset sorted from them (not recorded which). The receptor was derived from a man aged 18 to 35 who had mild COVID-19 (a few samples of this study predate the infection). Cell type and time point are not known.

CDR3 protein: CSARDGVNTEAFF. The CDR3 DNA reads as TGCAGTGCTAGAGATGGAGTAAACACTGAAGCTTTCTTT. The V gene is TRBV20-1, the J gene TRBJ1-1; D is uncertain. The CDR3 loop spans 13 amino acids. Trimming removed 0 bases from V and 2 bases from J, with 7 bases in between. The germline CDR1 and CDR2 sequences are DFQATT and SNEGSKA (reference sequence).